The 15 T cell receptor beta chains in this list originate from one sample, sequenced in a study of cytomegalovirus exposure and HLA in healthy donors. 60 Vbeta and 13 Jbeta primers were used in PCR. Here immunoSEQ multiplex PCR was the method, and the copy in TCRdb shows in-frame clones only, minus some. The sample contains about 180,000 clones, around 78% of which appear only once. Sequencing input: PBMCs. These TCRs come from a man aged 18 to 30 in good health and CMV-seronegative.

The CDR3 spells CASSVEVMAGEYNSPLHF. The CDR3 DNA follows: TGTGCCAGCAGCGTAGAGGTGATGGCAGGGGAGTATAATTCACCCCTCCACTTT. The chain links TRBV9 to TRBJ1-6, with D possibly being TRBD1 (6 bases). The CDR3 is 18 amino acids. V shed 0 bases and J shed 4 bases, with 17 bases lying between them. Germline lookup yields CDR1 SGDLS and CDR2 YYNGEE.

As regards this clone: One end of the junction is discordant with germline, which a read error may explain. The chain has TRBV19 and TRBJ2-7, with D possibly matching TRBD1 (6 bases). The CDR3 is 13 residues long. The germline CDR1 and CDR2 sequences are LNHDA and SQIVND (reference sequence). As DNA, the CDR3 is TGTGCCAGTAGTCCCGGACAGACTTACGGGCAGTACTTC. Translation: CASSPGQTYGQYF.

The chain recombines TRBV19 with TRBJ2-5; TRBD1 matches at 10 bases. This CDR3 is built from 15 residues. The ends lost 6 bases at V and 4 bases at J; junction bases unmatched: 8. Germline CDR1 and CDR2: LNHDA and SQIVND (reference sequence). Here the CDR3 reads CASRETGGRGETQYF. CDR3 DNA: TGTGCCAGTAGAGAGACAGGGGGCCGGGGAGAGACCCAGTACTTC.

DNA for the CDR3: TGTGCCAGCAGCCACCGTCAGGGGCTTGGGGAAAAACTGTTTTTT. Translated: CASSHRQGLGEKLFF. This chain joins TRBV27 and TRBJ1-4, with D possibly TRBD1 on 6 matching bases. With 6 bases removed from V and 8 bases from J, the gap between germline ends came to 19 bases. Germline CDR1 is MNHEY and CDR2 is SMNVEV (reference sequence). This CDR3 region has 15 residues.

This clone was counted only a few times. V gene TRBV7-9 combines with J gene TRBJ1-1; D not resolved. Germline CDR1 is SEHNR and CDR2 is FQNEAQ (reference sequence). The CDR3 loop spans 13 amino acids. Deletions cut 5 bases from V and 4 bases from J, with 11 bases between. The DNA of the CDR3 is TGTGCCAGCAGCGCCCAGGAGGGCACTGAAGCTTTCTTT. It is translated as CASSAQEGTEAFF.

By share, this clone ranks as medium-sized. This chain joins TRBV12-2 and TRBJ2-6; the table's D call, TRBD1, has no DNA check behind it. TRBV12-2 is an annotated pseudogene. This CDR3 comprises 17 residues. CDR3 bases: TGTGCAAGTCGCCCACGACAGGGGGCGAGAGGGGCCAACGTCCTGACTTTC. Encoded protein: CASRPRQGARGANVLTF.

The rearrangement links TRBV6-1 to TRBJ1-5; TRBD1 is a possible D gene (5 bases). The CDR3 spans 13 residues. Germline CDR1 and CDR2: MNHNS and SASEGT. V dropped 6 bases and J dropped 11 bases, with 17 bases sitting between them. As DNA, the CDR3 is TGTGCCAGCAGCGGCCCAGGGATCTTGGCCCAGCATTTT. Residues: CASSGPGILAQHF.

The rearrangement uses TRBV10-3 and TRBJ1-3; D not certain. V was pared by 6 bases and J by 0 bases, with 6 bases between. This CDR3 region has 13 residues. CDR1 ENHRY and CDR2 SYGVKD come from the germline V gene. CDR3 loop: CAIRNNSGNTIYF. As DNA, the CDR3 is TGTGCCATCAGGAACAACTCTGGAAACACCATATATTTT.

The CDR3 DNA is TGTGCCAGCTCATCGTCACGGGACAATCCCTACGAGCAGTACTTC. Amino acid sequence: CASSSSRDNPYEQYF. The chain links TRBV18 to TRBJ2-7; possibly TRBD1 for D (6 bases). This CDR3 has 15 amino acids. Trimming removed 5 bases from V and 2 bases from J, with 16 bases in between. The germline CDR1 and CDR2 sequences are KGHSH and LQKENI.

The gene calls are TRBV28 and TRBJ2-2, with TRBD1 as a possible D gene (6 bases). Germline CDR1 is MDHEN and CDR2 is SYDVKM. The CDR3 is 15 amino acids. Trimming shortened V by 5 bases and J by 4 bases, and 14 bases separated the two germline ends. DNA of the CDR3: TGTGCCAGCAGTATCAGGGGTGGGGCCACCGGGGAGCTGTTTTTT. It translates to CASSIRGGATGELFF.

The rearrangement uses TRBV19 and TRBJ1-2; no clear D. Looked up from germline, CDR1 is LNHDA and CDR2 is SQIVND (reference sequence). The V end was cut by 5 bases, the J end by 2 bases, with 18 bases between. This CDR3 comprises 16 residues. The DNA of the CDR3 is TGTGCCAGTAGTGTCAGGCCCCTTTTGGAAAACTATGGCTACACCTTC. Protein: CASSVRPLLENYGYTF.

This clone was seen just once. The chain recombines TRBV2 with TRBJ2-7; tentatively, D is TRBD1 (5 bases). CDR1 and CDR2 (germline): SNHLY, FYNNEI. CDR3 length: 12 amino acids. The V and J ends lost 4 bases and 7 bases respectively, with 11 bases between them. CDR3 residues: CASSARGEEQYF. CDR3 coding DNA: TGTGCCAGCAGTGCAAGGGGTGAGGAGCAGTACTTC.

This chain connects TRBV19 to TRBJ1-3; D remains unclear. Deletions cut 5 bases from V and 4 bases from J, with 12 bases between. The CDR3 is 14 residues long. Looked up from germline, CDR1 is LNHDA and CDR2 is SQIVND (reference sequence). CDR3 region: CASSPTTRGNTIYF. CDR3 nucleotides: TGTGCCAGTAGTCCTACGACGCGGGGAAACACCATATATTTT.

The chain has TRBV27 and TRBJ2-5; no clear D. CDR1 and CDR2 from the germline V gene are MNHEY and SMNVEV (reference sequence). The length of the CDR3 is 11 residues. Trimming cost V 5 bases and J 9 bases, with 10 bases left between them. This chain's CDR3 is CASSDYRAQYF. Here the CDR3 DNA reads TGTGCCAGCAGTGATTACCGGGCCCAGTACTTC.

This chain links TRBV7-3 with TRBJ2-5; TRBD1 matches at 9 bases. V lost 2 bases, J lost 1 base, and 2 bases stayed unmatched. CDR3 length: 15 amino acids. Germline lookup yields CDR1 SGHTA and CDR2 FQGTGA. CDR3 nucleotide sequence: TGTGCCAGCAGCTTAGGGACAGGGCGCCAAGAGACCCAGTACTTC. Translating it yields CASSLGTGRQETQYF. Full variable domain (remainder filled in from reference TRBV7-3 and TRBJ2-5): GAGVSQTPSNKVTEKGKYVELRCDPISGHTALYWYRQSLGQGPEFLIYFQGTGAADDSGLPNDRFFAVRPEGSVSTLKIQRTERGDSAVYLCASSLGTGRQETQYFGPGTRLLVL.